The 13 T cell receptor beta chains in this list originate from one sample, sequenced in a study of identifying expanded T cells in peripheral blood. Here immunoSEQ multiplex PCR was the method, and the copy in TCRdb shows in-frame clones only, minus some. The repertoire includes about 91,000 clones, 88% of them detected once, and 3% to 4% sits in the top ten. The material sequenced was blood. These receptors originate from a person aged 18 to 70 in good health.

This clone was detected once. The rearrangement joins TRBV7-9 to TRBJ2-2; no reliable D call. Germline values: CDR1 SEHNR, CDR2 FQNEAQ (reference sequence). The CDR3 spans 15 residues. Trimming removed 1 base from V and 1 base from J, with 7 bases in between. Here the CDR3 DNA reads TGTGCCAGCAGCTTAGTCACGGGGAACACCGGGGAGCTGTTTTTT. This gives the protein CASSLVTGNTGELFF.

This clone was detected a few times. The chain joins TRBV11-2 to TRBJ1-1; D not resolved. The V gene lost 5 bases and the J gene lost 0 bases, with 10 bases spanning the gap. This CDR3 has 14 residues. The germline V gene has CDR1 SGHAT and CDR2 FQNNGV. The CDR3 region has the DNA TGTGCCAGCAGCCCTAGCATGTTGAACACTGAAGCTTTCTTT. It encodes CASSPSMLNTEAFF.

This clone occurred a few times. The chain links TRBV28 to TRBJ2-7; D is uncertain. This CDR3 is built from 12 residues. Germline-derived CDR1 and CDR2 are MDHEN and SYDVKM. Trimming shortened V by 7 bases and J by 3 bases, and 10 bases separated the two germline ends. CDR3 sequence: CASTTQSYEQYF. In DNA, the CDR3 is TGTGCCAGCACAACACAGAGCTACGAGCAGTACTTC.

The chain is built from TRBV15 and TRBJ1-2, with D uncertain. Germline values: CDR1 LNHNV, CDR2 YYDKDF (reference sequence). This CDR3 is 17 amino acids long. V gave up 0 bases and J gave up 0 bases, with 14 bases separating them. The CDR3: CATSRDRAGSANYGYTF. The CDR3 nucleotides read TGTGCCACCAGCAGAGATCGGGCGGGGTCAGCTAACTATGGCTACACCTTC.

This clone was counted only a few times. This may be a read error: a much more frequent sequence differs by one nucleotide. The V and J genes are TRBV27 and TRBJ2-7; D unresolved. This CDR3 is 10 amino acids long. The germline CDR1 and CDR2 sequences are MNHEY and SMNVEV (reference sequence). V was shortened by 4 bases and J by 2 bases, with 0 bases between the two germline ends. The CDR3 loop is CASSSYEQYF. The CDR3 DNA sequence: TGTGCCAGCAGTTCCTACGAGCAGTACTTC.

The sample holds one count of this clone. CDR3 amino acids: CASTGQRLTGELFF. As DNA, the CDR3 is TGTGCCAGCACTGGCCAGAGACTCACCGGGGAGCTGTTTTTT. This rearrangement joins TRBV2 to TRBJ2-2; D is uncertain. Trimming took 7 bases from V and 4 from J, leaving 13 bases between them. Germline lookup yields CDR1 SNHLY and CDR2 FYNNEI. The CDR3 spans 14 residues. Drawing the rest from reference TRBV2 and TRBJ2-2, the complete variable domain is EPEVTQTPSHQVTQMGQEVILRCVPISNHLYFYWYRQILGQKVEFLVSFYNNEISEKSEIFDDQFSVERPDGSNFTLKIRSTKLEDSAMYFCASTGQRLTGELFFGEGSRLTVL.

V usage is TRBV4-2 and J usage is TRBJ1-4, with D possibly TRBD1 on 6 matching bases. CDR1 is LGHNA, CDR2 YNFKEQ, per germline. This CDR3 contains 13 residues. The V and J ends lost 5 bases and 7 bases respectively, with 11 bases between them. The CDR3 sequence: CASSLRRGEKLFF. Here the CDR3 DNA reads TGTGCCAGCAGCTTACGCAGGGGTGAAAAACTGTTTTTT.

The V and J genes are TRBV4-2 and TRBJ1-5; D is possibly TRBD1 (6 bases). The CDR3 runs 16 residues. Trimming removed 1 base at V and 5 bases at J, with 15 bases between. CDR1 is LGHNA and CDR2 is YNFKEQ in the germline V gene. CDR3 sequence: CASSQVKGDGYQPQHF. Here the CDR3 DNA reads TGTGCCAGCAGCCAAGTAAAGGGGGATGGTTATCAGCCCCAGCATTTT.

CDR3 region: CASSPINSEGEQFF. The CDR3 nucleotides are TGTGCCAGCAGCCCAATTAACAGCGAGGGTGAGCAGTTCTTC. The chain couples TRBV7-3 to TRBJ2-1, with TRBD2 as a possible D gene (5 bases). The germline V gene encodes CDR1 SGHTA and CDR2 FQGTGA. The CDR3 runs 14 residues. With 5 bases removed from V and 9 bases from J, the gap between germline ends came to 17 bases. Supplemented by reference TRBV7-3 and TRBJ2-1, the full variable domain reads GAGVSQTPSNKVTEKGKYVELRCDPISGHTALYWYRQSLGQGPEFLIYFQGTGAADDSGLPNDRFFAVRPEGSVSTLKIQRTERGDSAVYLCASSPINSEGEQFFGPGTRLTVL.

V is TRBV4-1 and J is TRBJ1-4; D not certain. CDR3 size: 15 residues. The ends were cut back, 0 bases at V and 6 bases at J, with 11 bases in the middle. CDR1 MGHRA and CDR2 YSYEKL come from the germline V gene. CDR3 DNA: TGCGCCAGCAGCCAAGATGAGGAAGGTTATGAAAAACTGTTTTTT. Its translation: CASSQDEEGYEKLFF.

V gene TRBV6-1 combines with J gene TRBJ2-1; 10 bases align to TRBD1. This CDR3 is built from 16 residues. V lost 1 base, J lost 5 bases, and 5 bases stayed unmatched. The germline V gene encodes CDR1 MNHNS and CDR2 SASEGT. In DNA form, the CDR3 reads TGTGCCAGCAGTGAAGAGGGGGGACAGGGGAACAATGAGCAGTTCTTC. It codes for CASSEEGGQGNNEQFF.

This chain uses TRBV27 with TRBJ2-5; 11 bases are a match to TRBD2. This CDR3 has 16 amino acids. The J segment lost 5 bases and the V segment lost 2 bases, leaving 7 bases of the junction unmatched. Germline V gene sequence: CDR1 MNHEY, CDR2 SMNVEV (reference sequence). The CDR3 reads CASSLLAGGLKETQYF. In nucleotides, the CDR3 is TGTGCCAGCAGTTTACTAGCGGGAGGCCTTAAGGAGACCCAGTACTTC.

CDR3 amino acids: CASSAGGMDYGYTF. DNA of the CDR3: TGCGCCAGCAGTGCGGGGGGGATGGACTATGGCTACACCTTC. The chain recombines TRBV5-1 with TRBJ1-2; D is perhaps TRBD1 (5 bases). V lost 5 bases, J lost 3 bases, and 14 bases lay in between. The CDR3 contains 14 residues. In germline, CDR1 is SGHRS, CDR2 YFSETQ.